The subject of this entry is one TCR beta chain. Antigen unknown. Clones were read by immunoSEQ multiplex PCR, and TCRdb kept only the in-frame ones, dropping some. The sample consists of about 94,000 clones, 89% of them appearing once. Germline loops: CDR1 SNHLY, CDR2 FYNNEI. J was trimmed by 4 bases and V by 6 bases; bases with no gene match: 11. The CDR3 is 15 amino acids. No patient escaped relapse after autologous stem cell transplantation, and brentuximab vedotin exposure varied. These data belong to a study of PD-1 blockade in classical Hodgkin lymphoma. Study details: The study gave patients nivolumab 3 mg/kg intravenously every 2 weeks.

General observations from the study: Nothing has yet pinned down what causes the repertoire differences, possibly disease activity or prior therapy. The baseline diversity of complete responders showed similarity to that of newly diagnosed patients.

This receptor was obtained from a human donor with classical Hodgkin lymphoma. The chain couples TRBV2 to TRBJ1-2; 7 bases align to TRBD1. Material: peripheral blood mononuclear cells (PBMCs), obtained before the second cycle of nivolumab. The DNA of the CDR3 is TGTGCCAGCAGCGGCGGACAGGCGGCGGGCTATGGCTACACCTTC. This sequence encodes CASSGGQAAGYGYTF.